These 27 T cell receptor beta chains came from one sample sequenced in a study of OX40 agonist ivuxolimab in advanced cancers. Some clones are missing from TCRdb's copy, which holds only in-frame ones; the method was immunoSEQ multiplex PCR. The table shows some 23,000 clones, with approximately 80% occurring only once. The sample was CD4+ or CD8+ T cells sorted from blood, taken in a trial of the OX40 agonist ivuxolimab. The receptor source for this set is an adult with an advanced solid tumor such as melanoma, head and neck, liver or kidney cancer.

The rearrangement links TRBV7-9 to TRBJ1-1; no firm D call. The CDR3 length is 14 residues. V shed 1 base and J shed 4 bases, with 10 bases lying between them. Germline loops: CDR1 SEHNR, CDR2 FQNEAQ (reference sequence). For the CDR3, the DNA is TGTGCCAGCAGCTTAGTAGAGCGCTTCACTGAAGCTTTCTTT. Translation gives CASSLVERFTEAFF.

V gene TRBV5-4 combines with J gene TRBJ1-6; D call uncertain. Germline values: CDR1 SGHNT, CDR2 YYREEE (reference sequence). This CDR3 region has 17 residues. V lost 2 bases to trimming and J lost 0 bases, with 12 bases between them. CDR3: CASSLGGGSSYNSPLHF. CDR3 coding DNA: TGTGCCAGCAGCTTAGGAGGAGGGAGCTCCTATAATTCACCCCTCCACTTT. Looking up the rest from reference TRBV5-4 and TRBJ1-6 gives the full variable domain: ETGVTQSPTHLIKTRGQQVTLRCSSQSGHNTVSWYQQALGQGPQFIFQYYREEENGRGNFPPRFSGLQFPNYSSELNVNALELDDSALYLCASSLGGGSSYNSPLHFGNGTRLTVT.

The chain is built from TRBV27 and TRBJ2-1, with D uncertain. Germline-derived CDR1 and CDR2 are MNHEY and SMNVEV (reference sequence). The CDR3 is made up of 15 amino acids. V shed 4 bases and J shed 4 bases, with 14 bases lying between them. The CDR3 reads CASSSDPSLYNEQFF. In nucleotides, the CDR3 is TGTGCCAGCAGTTCCGACCCATCTTTATACAATGAGCAGTTCTTC.

The genes are TRBV28 and TRBJ2-7; perhaps TRBD1 as D (6 bases). Trimming pared 5 bases from V and 1 base from J, leaving 12 bases between. Germline V gene lookup returns CDR1 MDHEN and CDR2 SYDVKM. This CDR3 is built from 14 residues. The CDR3 DNA follows: TGTGCCAGCAGTCCTCAGGGGATTTCCTACGAGCAGTACTTC. Translation gives CASSPQGISYEQYF. Drawing the rest from reference TRBV28 and TRBJ2-7, the complete variable domain is DVKVTQSSRYLVKRTGEKVFLECVQDMDHENMFWYRQDPGLGLRLIYFSYDVKMKEKGDIPEGYSVSREKKERFSLILESASTNQTSMYLCASSPQGISYEQYFGPGTRLTVT.

V and J are TRBV14 and TRBJ2-7, with D perhaps TRBD1 (6 bases). Germline loops: CDR1 SGHDN, CDR2 FVKESK. V lost 0 bases, J lost 3 bases, and 15 bases lay in between. The CDR3 is 16 residues long. CDR3 in DNA: TGTGCCAGCAGCCAAGAAGATCCGGGACACTACTACGAGCAGTACTTC. Encoded protein: CASSQEDPGHYYEQYF. Variable domain in full (rest from reference TRBV14 and TRBJ2-7): EAGVTQFPSHSVIEKGQTVTLRCDPISGHDNLYWYRRVMGKEIKFLLHFVKESKQDESGMPNNRFLAERTGGTYSTLKVQPAELEDSGVYFCASSQEDPGHYYEQYFGPGTRLTVT.

This clone was seen a handful of times. This CDR3 is CASSLGLNEQFF. The CDR3 nucleotides read TGTGCCAGTAGCCTAGGACTCAATGAGCAGTTCTTC. V gene TRBV19 combines with J gene TRBJ2-1; perhaps TRBD2 as D (5 bases). The CDR3 totals 12 residues. Trimming pared 6 bases from V and 6 bases from J, leaving 9 bases between. CDR1 and CDR2 (germline): LNHDA, SQIVND (reference sequence).

The V and J genes are TRBV4-1 and TRBJ2-2; D not certain. The CDR3 extends over 13 amino acids. Trimming cost V 1 base and J 6 bases, with 6 bases left between them. The germline V gene encodes CDR1 MGHRA and CDR2 YSYEKL. CDR3 sequence (DNA): TGCGCCAGCAGCCAAGCAGAGCCCGGGGAGCTGTTTTTT. Translating it yields CASSQAEPGELFF.

The rearrangement links TRBV28 to TRBJ1-2, with TRBD1 matching over 8 bases. Germline CDR1 is MDHEN and CDR2 is SYDVKM. This CDR3 contains 13 residues. V lost 3 bases and J lost 7; bases outside the gene matches: 4. The CDR3 DNA sequence: TGTGCCAGCAGTTTTGGACAGGGTGGTGGCTACACCTTC. Translating gives CASSFGQGGGYTF.

The chain recombines TRBV6-1 with TRBJ2-1; D might be TRBD2 (6 bases). Germline V gene data show CDR1 as MNHNS and CDR2 as SASEGT. Trimming left V 3 bases short and J 10 bases short, with 19 bases between. The CDR3 totals 15 residues. This chain's CDR3 is CASSEPGRKKSEQFF. The CDR3 nucleotides read TGTGCCAGCAGTGAGCCCGGGAGAAAGAAAAGCGAGCAGTTCTTC.

V and J are TRBV10-2 and TRBJ2-7; 8 bases are a match to TRBD1. CDR1 and CDR2 from the germline V gene are WSHSY and SAAADI. The CDR3 spans 14 residues. V lost 4 bases, J lost 6 bases, and 8 bases stayed unmatched. The CDR3 DNA sequence: TGCGCCAGCAGTGCGGGACAGGACCGAGGCGAGCAGTACTTC. Encoded protein: CASSAGQDRGEQYF.

This chain links TRBV4-3 with TRBJ2-2, with D uncertain. Germline CDR1 reads LGHNA; CDR2 reads YSLEER. Between the trimmed V and J ends, which lost 0 bases and 0 bases, there was a span of 5 bases. The CDR3 loop spans 15 amino acids. The CDR3 nucleotides read TGCGCCAGCAGCCAAGATCTTTCGAACACCGGGGAGCTGTTTTTT. Translation gives CASSQDLSNTGELFF.

The chain uses TRBV7-9 and TRBJ2-5; D unclear. The V end was cut by 5 bases, the J end by 5 bases, with 9 bases between. Germline lookup yields CDR1 SEHNR and CDR2 FQNEAQ (reference sequence). CDR3 length equals 12 residues. The CDR3 reads CASSGNRETQYF. The CDR3 coding sequence is TGTGCCAGCAGCGGGAATCGGGAGACCCAGTACTTC.

The J gene is TRBJ2-1, the V gene TRBV28; D not resolved. Germline CDR1 MDHEN, CDR2 SYDVKM. Trimming removed 5 bases from V and 9 bases from J, with 14 bases in between. The CDR3 is 13 residues long. Here the CDR3 reads CASSPASAGEQFF. The CDR3, as DNA: TGTGCCAGCAGTCCCGCCAGCGCCGGTGAGCAGTTCTTC.

A single count supports this clone. V usage is TRBV7-3 and J usage is TRBJ2-1; D ambiguous. Trimming pared 3 bases from V and 3 bases from J, leaving 6 bases between. The germline V gene encodes CDR1 SGHTA and CDR2 FQGTGA. CDR3 length: 13 residues. CDR3 DNA sequence: TGTGCCAGCAGCTTCGACAACTACAATGAGCAGTTCTTC. This sequence encodes CASSFDNYNEQFF.

The rearrangement joins TRBV10-3 to TRBJ2-7; no definite D call. Trimming left V 6 bases short and J 0 bases short, with 3 bases between. Per germline, CDR1 ENHRY and CDR2 SYGVKD. The CDR3 is made up of 11 amino acids. The CDR3 DNA reads TGTGCCATCAGCTACTCCTACGAGCAGTACTTC. Translating gives CAISYSYEQYF.

V and J are TRBV29-1 and TRBJ2-3; D is perhaps TRBD1 (5 bases). Deletions cut 8 bases from V and 3 bases from J, with 24 bases between. The CDR3 covers 16 residues. Looked up from germline, CDR1 is SQVTM and CDR2 is ANQGSEA. The CDR3 nucleotides read TGCAGCTCTCACCTTCCCAACAGGCCCGGGACAGATACGCAGTATTTT. It is translated as CSSHLPNRPGTDTQYF.

V gene TRBV27 combines with J gene TRBJ2-6; no reliable D call. The CDR3 consists of 16 residues. Germline CDR1 is MNHEY and CDR2 is SMNVEV (reference sequence). Trimming shortened V by 5 bases and J by 0 bases, and 11 bases separated the two germline ends. The DNA of the CDR3 is TGTGCCAGCAGTCCCTTGTCCCTCTCTGGGGCCAACGTCCTGACTTTC. Residues: CASSPLSLSGANVLTF.

The rearrangement joins TRBV6-5 to TRBJ1-5; no firm D call. CDR3 size: 13 residues. With 7 bases removed from V and 6 bases from J, the gap between germline ends came to 13 bases. Germline-derived CDR1 and CDR2 are MNHEY and SVGAGI. CDR3 DNA: TGTGCCAGCAAGACGAGACCGGGTCAGCCCCAGCATTTT. Its protein product is CASKTRPGQPQHF.

This clone was seen a single time. The V gene is TRBV11-2, the J gene TRBJ1-2; D gene ambiguous. CDR1 is SGHAT and CDR2 is FQNNGV in the germline V gene. The CDR3 has 14 amino acids. The germline V and J ends were trimmed by 1 base and 3 bases, with 9 bases remaining between them. In DNA, the CDR3 is TGTGCCAGCAGCTTAGGCACAGCACACTATGGCTACACCTTC. This codes for CASSLGTAHYGYTF.

This chain joins TRBV10-3 and TRBJ1-2, with a tentative D call TRBD1 (5 bases). Germline assignment: CDR1 ENHRY and CDR2 SYGVKD. CDR3 size: 15 residues. The germline V and J ends were trimmed by 6 bases and 5 bases, with 19 bases remaining between them. CDR3 coding DNA: TGTGCCATCAGCCTAAAGGGGATCGTGGATTATGGCTACACCTTC. This sequence encodes CAISLKGIVDYGYTF.

This clone occurred once. J is TRBJ1-5 and V is TRBV9; 8 nucleotides align to TRBD1. The germline gives CDR1 SGDLS, CDR2 YYNGEE. V lost 0 bases, J lost 11 bases, and 10 bases stayed unmatched. CDR3 length equals 15 residues. The CDR3 DNA reads TGTGCCAGCAGCGTAGCTACAGGGGGACGATCAGCCCAGCATTTT. Encoded protein: CASSVATGGRSAQHF.

The rearrangement joins TRBV10-3 to TRBJ2-7; 14 bases are shared with TRBD2. Trimming took 10 bases from V and 2 from J; bases not matched to a gene: 13. This CDR3 comprises 17 residues. Looked up from germline, CDR1 is ENHRY and CDR2 is SYGVKD. In DNA form, the CDR3 reads TGTGCCACCCTCTCCGGGACTAGCGGGGGAAAAGCCTACGAGCAGTACTTC. This sequence encodes CATLSGTSGGKAYEQYF.

The CDR3 bases are TGTGCCAGCAGTTTAGGGCGAGACACATCCCTGGGGGAGACCCAGTACTTC. Its translation: CASSLGRDTSLGETQYF. The genes are TRBV28 and TRBJ2-5, with D hard to call. The CDR3 covers 17 residues. Trimming took off 2 bases at V and 5 bases at J, with 21 bases between the two ends. Germline CDR1 and CDR2: MDHEN and SYDVKM.

The rearrangement joins TRBV2 to TRBJ2-7, with 8 positions matching TRBD2. This CDR3 has 13 amino acids. Per the germline V gene, CDR1 is SNHLY and CDR2 is FYNNEI. V was clipped by 0 bases and J by 7 bases; unmatched bases: 2. The CDR3 DNA reads as TGTGCCAGCAGTGAAGCGCGGGGGGTGGAGCAGTACTTC. It encodes CASSEARGVEQYF.

The V and J genes are TRBV9 and TRBJ1-2; TRBD1 aligns across 9 bases. The length of the CDR3 is 14 residues. The V segment lost 3 bases and the J segment 3 bases; nucleotides outside the gene matches: 3. CDR1 and CDR2 (germline): SGDLS, YYNGEE. In nucleotides, the CDR3 is TGTGCCAGCAGCGCCCGGGACAGGGACTATGGCTACACCTTC. Its translation is CASSARDRDYGYTF.

The CDR3 is CAWSIPGFELFF. Written as DNA, the CDR3 is TGTGCCTGGAGCATTCCGGGGTTTGAACTGTTTTTT. This rearrangement joins TRBV30 to TRBJ1-4; D uncertain. The CDR3 runs 12 residues. Trimming left V 3 bases short and J 12 bases short, with 14 bases between. Per the germline V gene, CDR1 is GTSNPN and CDR2 is SVGIG (reference sequence).

The chain joins TRBV19 to TRBJ2-7, with D tentatively TRBD1 (5 bases). Germline lookup yields CDR1 LNHDA and CDR2 SQIVND (reference sequence). Trimming shortened V by 3 bases and J by 3 bases, and 15 bases separated the two germline ends. The length of the CDR3 is 15 residues. This CDR3 reads CASSIAWGDIYEQYF. The CDR3 nucleotides read TGTGCCAGTAGTATTGCCTGGGGCGACATCTACGAGCAGTACTTC.